Each of the 22 T cell receptor beta chains below was sequenced from the same sample in a study of neurological immune-mediated disorders. MiXCR, run by TCRdb on the 5' RACE reads, gives a single entry per CDR3 protein. The sample has more than 40,000 distinct CDR3 sequences, approximately 3% seen once. The sample comprised PBMCs. Receptors originate from a woman in her forties or fifties with multiple sclerosis.

This clonotype has at least ten counts. A much more abundant neighbour one base away suggests this may be a read error. The gene calls are TRBV12-3 or TRBV12-4 and TRBJ2-7; no reliable D call. Trimming removed 2 bases from V and 7 bases from J, with 12 bases in between. The CDR3 length is 13 residues. CDR3 protein: CASSLNSIKEQYF. The CDR3 nucleotides read TGTGCCAGCAGTTTAAACAGTATCAAAGAGCAGTACTTC.

This clonotype occurred many times. V gene TRBV5-5 combines with J gene TRBJ2-1; perhaps TRBD1 as D (6 bases). The CDR3 is 12 residues long. Trimming shortened V by 3 bases and J by 5 bases, and 6 bases separated the two germline ends. Per germline, CDR1 SGHKS and CDR2 YYEKEE (reference sequence). CDR3 nucleotides: TGTGCCAGCAGCTGGGACAACAATGAGCAGTTCTTC. Amino acid sequence: CASSWDNNEQFF.

This clonotype was counted many times. V gene TRBV5-1 combines with J gene TRBJ1-2; D call uncertain. V lost 1 base to trimming and J lost 3 bases, with 10 bases between them. The germline V gene encodes CDR1 SGHRS and CDR2 YFSETQ. This CDR3 is built from 14 residues. DNA of the CDR3: TGCGCCAGCAGCTTGTGGGGAGCGGACTATGGCTACACCTTC. Translated: CASSLWGADYGYTF.

This clonotype has more than one count but fewer than ten. Just one base apart from a much larger clone, this may be a read error. This chain connects TRBV20-1 to TRBJ2-4; no firm D call. V was pared by 6 bases and J by 5 bases, with 8 bases between. The CDR3 extends over 11 amino acids. Germline values: CDR1 DFQATT, CDR2 SNEGSKA (reference sequence). CDR3: CSATTENIQYF. The CDR3 DNA is TGCAGTGCCACGACCGAAAACATTCAGTACTTC.

This clonotype was seen ten or more times. The chain recombines TRBV12-3 or TRBV12-4 with TRBJ2-1, with 9 bases identical to TRBD2. V dropped 3 bases and J dropped 9; count of bases not matched to a gene: 3. This CDR3 contains 13 residues. The CDR3 protein is CASSFRLAAEQFF. The CDR3, as DNA: TGTGCCAGCAGTTTTAGACTAGCGGCTGAGCAGTTCTTC.

This clonotype occurred many times. V and J are TRBV15 and TRBJ1-2; 8 nucleotides line up with TRBD1. The trim removed 5 bases at V and 2 bases at J, leaving 1 base unmatched. In germline, CDR1 is LNHNV, CDR2 YYDKDF (reference sequence). This CDR3 has 13 amino acids. CDR3 sequence reads: CATSAGGNYGYTF. The CDR3 DNA sequence: TGTGCCACCAGCGCAGGGGGCAACTATGGCTACACCTTC.

This clonotype was seen repeatedly, ten times or more. The chain combines TRBV7-2 with TRBJ2-1; D is unclear. The CDR3 has 16 residues. Germline V gene sequence: CDR1 SGHTA, CDR2 FQGNSA. V lost 1 base and J lost 2, with 12 bases in between. The CDR3 region is CASSLGSRSAYNEQFF. CDR3 nucleotide sequence: TGTGCCAGCAGCTTAGGCAGCAGGAGCGCCTACAATGAGCAGTTCTTC. Full variable domain (remainder filled in from reference TRBV7-2 and TRBJ2-1): GAGVSQSPSNKVTEKGKDVELRCDPISGHTALYWYRQSLGQGLEFLIYFQGNSAPDKSGLPSDRFSAERTGGSVSTLTIQRTQQEDSAVYLCASSLGSRSAYNEQFFGPGTRLTVL.

This clonotype was recorded many times. The CDR3 DNA reads TGCAGTGCTAGTGGCGGGGCTAGCGGGAAAGTTATGTACGAGCAGTACTTC. As protein: CSASGGASGKVMYEQYF. The rearrangement links TRBV20-1 to TRBJ2-7, with 9 bases that match TRBD2. Trimming removed 3 bases from V and 4 bases from J; junction bases left unmatched: 16. The CDR3 extends over 17 amino acids. Germline V lookup: CDR1 DFQATT, CDR2 SNEGSKA (reference sequence).

Ten or more counts support this clonotype. The chain links TRBV4-2 to TRBJ2-5; TRBD1 matches 9 bases. In germline, CDR1 is LGHNA, CDR2 YNFKEQ. Trimming took 0 bases from V and 2 from J; bases not matched to a gene: 4. This CDR3 comprises 16 residues. CDR3 residues: CASSQEPGQGQETQYF. The CDR3 coding sequence is TGTGCCAGCAGCCAAGAACCCGGACAGGGGCAAGAGACCCAGTACTTC.

This clonotype was counted ten times or more. This chain uses TRBV28 with TRBJ2-1; 11 bases align to TRBD1. The CDR3 runs 16 residues. The trim removed 4 bases at V and 7 bases at J, leaving 9 bases unmatched. Germline CDR1 MDHEN, CDR2 SYDVKM. The CDR3, as DNA: TGTGCCAGCAGTTCTCATCCGGGACAGGGGGATAATGAGCAGTTCTTC. It is translated as CASSSHPGQGDNEQFF.

This clonotype was seen at least ten times. The DNA for the CDR3 is TGTGCCAGCACCACCTATGGGTCTGACAGTATGGGGAACTATGGCTACACCTTC. It translates to CASTTYGSDSMGNYGYTF. The V gene is TRBV12-3 or TRBV12-4, the J gene TRBJ1-2, with a tentative D call TRBD1 (5 bases). The CDR3 covers 18 residues. Between the trimmed V and J ends, which lost 7 bases and 2 bases, there was a span of 26 bases.

This clonotype was recorded at least ten times. This rearrangement joins TRBV25-1 to TRBJ2-7; TRBD1 matches 7 bases. Germline V gene lookup returns CDR1 MGHDK and CDR2 SYGVNS. V shed 8 bases, J shed 4 bases, and the junction held 8 bases outside the gene matches. The CDR3 runs 13 residues. The CDR3 here is CASSRDSGYEQYF. As DNA, the CDR3 is TGTGCCAGCTCCCGGGACAGCGGTTACGAGCAGTACTTC.

The table lists this clonotype with many counts. The chain couples TRBV11-3 to TRBJ2-5; 7 positions agree with TRBD2. The CDR3 contains 13 residues. Trimming cost V 6 bases and J 2 bases; bases outside gene matches: 3. CDR1 is SGHNT, CDR2 YENEEA, per germline. The CDR3 protein is CASSLAVQETQYF. CDR3 DNA sequence: TGTGCCAGCAGTCTAGCGGTGCAAGAGACCCAGTACTTC.

This clonotype was detected many times. J is TRBJ2-5 and V is TRBV6-5; 8 nucleotides match TRBD1. This CDR3 spans 15 amino acids. CDR1 MNHEY and CDR2 SVGAGI come from the germline V gene. V was pared by 6 bases and J by 2 bases, with 8 bases of the junction left unmatched. The DNA for the CDR3 is TGTGCCAGCAGCAGTCTAGGACAGGGACAAGAGACCCAGTACTTC. It specifies CASSSLGQGQETQYF.

This clonotype was counted ten times or more. This rearrangement joins TRBV28 to TRBJ1-6; a possible D gene is TRBD1 (5 bases). The CDR3 has 17 amino acids. Germline V CDR1 and CDR2: MDHEN, SYDVKM. The V end was cut by 3 bases, the J end by 0 bases, with 12 bases between. Written as DNA, the CDR3 is TGTGCCAGCAGTTTCCTCACAGGCGTCTCCTATAATTCACCCCTCCACTTT. It specifies CASSFLTGVSYNSPLHF.

This clonotype has a count of ten or more. This rearrangement joins TRBV5-5 to TRBJ1-5; D gene unclear. The germline V gene encodes CDR1 SGHKS and CDR2 YYEKEE (reference sequence). Trimming took 2 bases from V and 5 from J, leaving 2 bases between them. The CDR3 loop spans 11 amino acids. CDR3 DNA: TGTGCCAGCAGCTTACATCAGCCCCAGCATTTT. Translating it yields CASSLHQPQHF.

This clonotype was recorded at least ten times. The chain joins TRBV7-3 to TRBJ2-1, with D perhaps given as TRBD1 or TRBD2 (6 bases each). V was pared by 5 bases and J by 6 bases, with 23 bases between. Germline values: CDR1 SGHTA, CDR2 FQGTGA. The CDR3 length is 17 residues. The CDR3 loop reads CASSQAGGGLLVNEQFF. The CDR3 region has the DNA TGTGCCAGCAGCCAAGCCGGAGGGGGACTTTTAGTCAATGAGCAGTTCTTC.

Points on this clonotype: A much more abundant neighbour one base away suggests this may be a read error. The rearrangement joins TRBV12-3 or TRBV12-4 to TRBJ2-7; 7 nucleotides agree with TRBD2. CDR3 length: 14 amino acids. V shed 8 bases and J 7 bases; nucleotides not matched to a gene: 14. The CDR3, as DNA: TGTGCCAGCCTAAAGGGCGGGGGTTTCCAAGAGCAGTACTTC. Amino acids: CASLKGGGFQEQYF.

The table lists this clonotype with many counts. The chain recombines TRBV20-1 with TRBJ2-7; TRBD1 is a possible D gene (6 bases). V gave up 6 bases and J gave up 9 bases, with 21 bases separating them. The CDR3 runs to 13 residues. Looked up from germline, CDR1 is DFQATT and CDR2 is SNEGSKA (reference sequence). The CDR3 here is CSARGQDGKVQYF. The CDR3 DNA sequence: TGCAGTGCCAGGGGTCAGGATGGGAAAGTGCAGTACTTC.

The table lists this clonotype with many counts. The rearrangement links TRBV20-1 to TRBJ2-2; 10 bases line up with TRBD2. Per the germline V gene, CDR1 is DFQATT and CDR2 is SNEGSKA (reference sequence). Trimming took 0 bases from V and 5 from J; bases not matched to a gene: 15. The CDR3 spans 19 residues. DNA for the CDR3: TGCAGTGCTAGAGATATACTAGCGGGATTCTCGCGGGGGACCGGGGAGCTGTTTTTT. This codes for CSARDILAGFSRGTGELFF.

The chain uses TRBV6-6 and TRBJ2-3; 8 bases are a match to TRBD2. The CDR3 is made up of 17 amino acids. Germline CDR1 and CDR2: MNHNY and SVGAGI (reference sequence). V shed 2 bases, J shed 3 bases, and the junction held 10 bases outside the gene matches. The CDR3 sequence is CASSYAGLAGGTDTQYF. The CDR3 region has the DNA TGTGCCAGCAGTTACGCGGGGCTAGCGGGTGGTACAGATACGCAGTATTTT.

Many counts were recorded for this clonotype. This chain joins TRBV2 and TRBJ1-5, with 9 positions matching TRBD1. Germline CDR1 and CDR2: SNHLY and FYNNEI. After removal of 4 bases from V and 1 base from J, the junction contained 11 bases not matched to a gene. The CDR3 is 18 amino acids. CDR3 region: CASSGSTSGQGSNQPQHF. DNA of the CDR3: TGTGCCAGCAGTGGCTCGACTTCTGGACAGGGGAGCAATCAGCCCCAGCATTTT. The variable domain in full, completed from reference TRBV2 and TRBJ1-5, reads EPEVTQTPSHQVTQMGQEVILRCVPISNHLYFYWYRQILGQKVEFLVSFYNNEISEKSEIFDDQFSVERPDGSNFTLKIRSTKLEDSAMYFCASSGSTSGQGSNQPQHFGDGTRLSIL.